This note documents a single T cell receptor beta chain sequence. The germline V gene has CDR1 SGHDT and CDR2 YYEEEE. V dropped 6 bases and J dropped 3; count of bases not matched to a gene: 7. The CDR3 is 15 residues long. The data are from a study of regulatory T cells in long-lasting Graves disease. Construction of TCR beta libraries relied on iRepertoire HTBI primers and on Arm-PCR targeting CDR3 regions. TCRdb called the multiplex PCR reads again in MiXCR, with one record for every CDR3 protein. The sample holds approximately 400,000 distinct CDR3 sequences, 15% seen once. Time point of the sample: newly diagnosed GD, antithyroid drugs for less than 3 months. The authors made the TCR library using RNA they extracted from PBMCs. This same sample was also part of a study on T cells in Graves' hyperthyroidism and ophthalmopathy.

Sequencing used peripheral blood mononuclear cells (PBMCs), obtained at new diagnosis, from a patient treated with antithyroid drugs. The sequence was obtained from a woman in her thirties with Graves disease. The chain has TRBV5-6 and TRBJ2-1, with 9 bases identical to TRBD2. As DNA, the CDR3 is TGTGCCAGCAACTGGGGTAGCGGGAGCTACAATGAGCAGTTCTTC. Protein: CASNWGSGSYNEQFF.